This T cell receptor beta chain stems from a study of T cells after somatic rescue of genetic block (dated by TCRdb to about 2020). Regarding the study in general: The study assessed how robust, over the long term, a T-cell system was when the system had developed through somatic rescue of a genetic block in T-cell development.

Libraries were constructed by the immunoSEQ multiplex PCR assay. TCRdb limited this immuneACCESS table to in-frame rearrangements with V and J called. A share of clones is missing; checked studies link under half to unresolved V genes, and the rest is unexplained. The sample has some 10,000 clones on record, under 85% of them singletons. Clones ranked in the top ten supply under 9.5% of the sample. Turning to this clone: Its antigen is not yet known. Base qualities are not at hand, and no much larger clone is one base apart.

CDR1 SGHTA and CDR2 FQGNSA were looked up in the germline V gene. Including the terminal cysteine and phenylalanine, the CDR3 comprises 15 residues. This entry keeps only the CDR3 DNA: 45 bases, framed from base 1. The V end loses 2 bases and the J end loses 4 bases, and a stretch of 12 bases separates them. The V gene is TRBV7-2 and the J gene is TRBJ1-5, with TRBD1 as a weak D call on 5 bases. This clonotype was obtained from a boy between 10 and 17 years old. The sample taken for sequencing was peripheral blood mononuclear cells (PBMCs). The CDR3 protein is CASSLIGASNQPQHF. The bases read TGTGCCAGCAGCTTAATCGGGGCTAGTAATCAGCCCCAGCATTTT.